These 18 T cell receptor beta chains originate from one sample sequenced in a study of blood T cell repertoires in COVID-19 (TCRdb year 2020). The method behind the library was the immunoSEQ multiplex PCR assay. The table was pulled from immuneACCESS by TCRdb, which kept in-frame rearrangements only. Such tables lose some clones; where checked, under half of the loss comes from unresolved V genes, and the rest has no known cause. Present in this sample are 360,000 or so clones, around four fifths of which were seen just once. The ten largest account for about 5.4% of the sample. Material for sequencing was PBMCs or T cells enriched from blood (not recorded which). All receptors come from a woman between 50 and 59 years old who had recovered from COVID-19.

This clone was observed a few times. The chain uses TRBV7-2 and TRBJ1-2, with 10 nucleotides matching TRBD1. The trim removed 5 bases at V and 4 bases at J, leaving 7 bases unmatched. CDR1 is SGHTA, CDR2 FQGNSA, per germline. This CDR3 comprises 15 residues. CDR3 residues: CASSIDRGQGYGYTF. DNA of the CDR3: TGTGCCAGCAGCATAGACAGGGGGCAGGGCTATGGCTACACCTTC.

The V call is TRBV18, the J call TRBJ1-1, with D possibly matching TRBD1 (5 bases). CDR1 and CDR2 (germline): KGHSH, LQKENI. V lost 4 bases, J lost 5 bases, and 14 bases lay in between. CDR3 length equals 14 residues. The CDR3 is CASSQLDRATEAFF. CDR3 DNA sequence: TGTGCCAGCTCACAGTTAGACAGAGCGACTGAAGCTTTCTTT.

This chain connects TRBV6-6 to TRBJ1-1; D is uncertain. V lost 0 bases to trimming and J lost 7 bases, with 12 bases between them. This CDR3 region has 14 residues. CDR1 MNHNY and CDR2 SVGAGI come from the germline V gene (reference sequence). The CDR3 protein is CASSYSKVGSEAFF. CDR3 bases: TGTGCCAGCAGTTACTCGAAGGTGGGGAGTGAAGCTTTCTTT.

This clone was found once. The chain is built from TRBV10-2 and TRBJ1-2; TRBD1 agrees at 8 bases. J gave up 3 bases and V 4 bases, and 4 bases lay outside the gene matches. The V gene's germline CDR1 is WSHSY and CDR2 SAAADI. CDR3 length: 14 residues. The CDR3 sequence is CASSGSGQDYGYTF. CDR3 coding DNA: TGCGCCAGCAGTGGGTCGGGACAGGACTATGGCTACACCTTC.

About this clone itself: Additional DNA sequences in this sample encode the identical CDR3. The CDR3 nucleotides read TGTGCCAGCTCACCCAACAGGGCCAACACTGAAGCTTTCTTT. Encoded protein: CASSPNRANTEAFF. The rearrangement joins TRBV18 to TRBJ1-1; possible D gene TRBD1, 6 bases. Deletions cut 3 bases from V and 2 bases from J, with 10 bases between. Per the germline V gene, CDR1 is KGHSH and CDR2 is LQKENI. The CDR3 is made up of 14 amino acids. Full variable domain (missing parts from reference TRBV18 and TRBJ1-1): NAGVMQNPRHLVRRRGQEARLRCSPMKGHSHVYWYRQLPEEGLKFMVYLQKENIIDESGMPKERFSAEFPKEGPSILRIQQVVRGDSAAYFCASSPNRANTEAFFGQGTRLTVV.

The chain has TRBV3-1 (or the pseudogene TRBV3-2) and TRBJ2-2, with TRBD1 matching over 8 bases. CDR1 is LGHDT and CDR2 is YNNKEL in the germline V gene (reference sequence). The CDR3 has 14 residues. J lost 4 bases, V lost 6 bases, and 4 bases had no gene match. CDR3 sequence reads: CASRQGAGTGELFF. CDR3 sequence (DNA): TGTGCCAGCAGGCAGGGGGCTGGCACCGGGGAGCTGTTTTTT.

V is TRBV19 and J is TRBJ2-2, with 9 positions matching TRBD2. V shed 3 bases, J shed 7 bases, and the junction held 6 bases outside the gene matches. The CDR3 extends over 15 amino acids. Germline values: CDR1 LNHDA, CDR2 SQIVND (reference sequence). The CDR3 DNA reads TGTGCCAGTAGTATCCCTAGCGGGACTGGCGGGGAGCTGTTTTTT. Encoded protein: CASSIPSGTGGELFF. Supplemented by reference TRBV19 and TRBJ2-2, the full variable domain reads DGGITQSPKYLFRKEGQNVTLSCEQNLNHDAMYWYRQDPGQGLRLIYYSQIVNDFQKGDIAEGYSVSREKKESFPLTVTSAQKNPTAFYLCASSIPSGTGGELFFGEGSRLTVL.

The chain employs TRBV18 and TRBJ2-3; TRBD1 matches 7 bases. V lost 2 bases and J lost 4; bases outside the gene matches: 3. This CDR3 spans 14 amino acids. The germline gives CDR1 KGHSH, CDR2 LQKENI. This CDR3 reads CASSPTGAADTQYF. The CDR3 DNA reads TGTGCCAGCTCACCAACAGGGGCCGCAGATACGCAGTATTTT.

The gene calls are TRBV11-2 and TRBJ1-2, with D unclear. V was shortened by 0 bases and J by 3 bases, with 8 bases between the two germline ends. The CDR3 length is 14 residues. CDR1 is SGHAT and CDR2 is FQNNGV in the germline V gene. The CDR3 DNA is TGTGCCAGCAGCTTAGAACAGCTGCACTATGGCTACACCTTC. As protein: CASSLEQLHYGYTF.

The chain couples TRBV30 to TRBJ1-1, with D possibly matching TRBD1 (6 bases). The CDR3 consists of 16 residues. Trimming left V 7 bases short and J 1 base short, with 22 bases between. Germline V gives CDR1 GTSNPN, CDR2 SVGIG (reference sequence). This CDR3 reads CAYRDTRKKSNTEAFF. CDR3 DNA: TGTGCCTACCGGGACACCCGAAAAAAATCGAACACTGAAGCTTTCTTT.

The chain employs TRBV15 and TRBJ1-2; D may be TRBD1 (5 bases). This CDR3 spans 14 amino acids. Trimming cost V 0 bases and J 4 bases, with 9 bases left between them. Germline assignment: CDR1 LNHNV and CDR2 YYDKDF (reference sequence). CDR3 in amino acids: CATSRDAGPYGYTF. In DNA form, the CDR3 reads TGTGCCACCAGCAGAGATGCAGGGCCCTATGGCTACACCTTC.

Ten or more counts support this clone. The V call is TRBV6-6, the J call TRBJ2-1, with 8 bases lining up with TRBD2. Germline-derived CDR1 and CDR2 are MNHNY and SVGAGI (reference sequence). With V trimmed by 5 bases and J by 5 bases, 8 bases remained unmatched. The CDR3 sequence is 15 residues long. The CDR3 loop is CASSLSGSDHNEQFF. CDR3 DNA: TGTGCCAGCAGTCTCAGCGGGAGTGACCACAATGAGCAGTTCTTC.

The chain joins TRBV7-2 to TRBJ1-6, with D possibly being TRBD1 (6 bases). CDR3 size: 14 residues. V gave up 2 bases and J gave up 4 bases, with 6 bases separating them. Germline CDR1 SGHTA, CDR2 FQGNSA. DNA for the CDR3: TGTGCCAGCAGCTTACAGGGGTATAATTCACCCCTCCACTTT. Translation: CASSLQGYNSPLHF.

CDR3 in amino acids: CASSIIPGLYGYTF. The CDR3 nucleotides are TGTGCCAGCAGTATAATCCCAGGGCTCTATGGCTACACCTTC. The chain is built from TRBV6-5 and TRBJ1-2; D possibly corresponds to TRBD1 (5 bases). V lost 5 bases and J 4 bases, leaving 14 bases between the germline ends. This CDR3 comprises 14 residues. Germline V gene lookup returns CDR1 MNHEY and CDR2 SVGAGI.

The V and J genes are TRBV5-4 and TRBJ1-1, with D uncertain. Trimming took 4 bases from V and 2 from J, leaving 12 bases between them. The CDR3 covers 14 residues. From germline, CDR1 is SGHNT and CDR2 YYREEE (reference sequence). CDR3 region: CASSPRITNTEAFF. DNA of the CDR3: TGTGCCAGCAGCCCGCGGATAACTAACACTGAAGCTTTCTTT. Variable domain in full (rest from reference TRBV5-4 and TRBJ1-1): ETGVTQSPTHLIKTRGQQVTLRCSSQSGHNTVSWYQQALGQGPQFIFQYYREEENGRGNFPPRFSGLQFPNYSSELNVNALELDDSALYLCASSPRITNTEAFFGQGTRLTVV.

The CDR3 protein is CATNLGEGRAANQPQHF. CDR3 bases: TGTGCCACCAACCTAGGGGAAGGCAGGGCGGCCAATCAGCCCCAGCATTTT. V gene TRBV6-4 combines with J gene TRBJ1-5; a weak D match, TRBD1 (5 bases). CDR3 length: 17 amino acids. V was trimmed by 10 bases and J by 3 bases, leaving 25 bases between them. Germline assignment: CDR1 MRHNA and CDR2 SNTAGT.

The chain combines TRBV18 with TRBJ1-5; 10 bases line up with TRBD1. The germline V gene encodes CDR1 KGHSH and CDR2 LQKENI. V lost 5 bases and J lost 7; bases outside the gene matches: 8. The CDR3 contains 15 residues. Here the CDR3 reads CASSTGTGDVQPQHF. In DNA, the CDR3 is TGTGCCAGCTCAACCGGGACAGGGGATGTGCAGCCCCAGCATTTT.

The CDR3 protein is CASSTPPGTGTYGYTF. CDR3 DNA sequence: TGTGCCAGTAGTACCCCACCCGGGACAGGCACCTATGGCTACACCTTC. V is TRBV19 and J is TRBJ1-2; TRBD1 agrees at 8 bases. Trimming at V came to 4 bases and at J to 4 bases, leaving 11 bases not matched to a gene. Germline V gene data show CDR1 as LNHDA and CDR2 as SQIVND (reference sequence). This CDR3 contains 16 residues.